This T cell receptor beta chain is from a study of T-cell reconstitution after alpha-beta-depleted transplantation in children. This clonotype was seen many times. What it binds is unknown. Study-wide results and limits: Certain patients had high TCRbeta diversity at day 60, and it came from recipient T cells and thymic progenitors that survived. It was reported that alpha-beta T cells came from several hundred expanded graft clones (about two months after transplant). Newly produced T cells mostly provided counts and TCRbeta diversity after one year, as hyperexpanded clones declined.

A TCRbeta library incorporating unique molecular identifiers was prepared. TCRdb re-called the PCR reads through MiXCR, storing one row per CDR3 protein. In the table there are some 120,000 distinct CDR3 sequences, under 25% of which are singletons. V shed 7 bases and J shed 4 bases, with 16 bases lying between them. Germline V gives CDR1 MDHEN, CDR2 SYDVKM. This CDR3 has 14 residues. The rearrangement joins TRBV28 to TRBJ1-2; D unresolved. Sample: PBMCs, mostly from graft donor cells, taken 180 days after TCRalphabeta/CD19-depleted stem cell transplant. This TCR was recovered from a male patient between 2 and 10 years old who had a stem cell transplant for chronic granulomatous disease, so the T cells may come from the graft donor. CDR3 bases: TGTGCCAGCAACTCCAATTCAGCATTCTATGGCTACACCTTC. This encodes CASNSNSAFYGYTF.